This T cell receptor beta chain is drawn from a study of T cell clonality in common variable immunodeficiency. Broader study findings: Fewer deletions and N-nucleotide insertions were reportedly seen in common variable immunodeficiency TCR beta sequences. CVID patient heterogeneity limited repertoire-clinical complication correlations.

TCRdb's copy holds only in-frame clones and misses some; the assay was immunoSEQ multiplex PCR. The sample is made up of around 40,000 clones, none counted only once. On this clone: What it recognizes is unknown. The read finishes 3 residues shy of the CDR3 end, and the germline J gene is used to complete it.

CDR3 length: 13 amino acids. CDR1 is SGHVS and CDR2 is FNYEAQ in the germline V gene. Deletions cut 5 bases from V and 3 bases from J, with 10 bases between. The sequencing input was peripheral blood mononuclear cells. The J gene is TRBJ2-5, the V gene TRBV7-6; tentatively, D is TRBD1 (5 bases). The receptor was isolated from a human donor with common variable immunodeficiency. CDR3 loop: CASSVIREETQYF. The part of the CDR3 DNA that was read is TGTGCCAGCAGCGTAATCAGGGAAGAGACC. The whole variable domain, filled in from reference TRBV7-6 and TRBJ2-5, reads GAGVSQSPRYKVTKRGQDVALRCDPISGHVSLYWYRQALGQGPEFLTYFNYEAQQDKSGLPNDRFSAERPEGSISTLTIQRTEQRDSAMYRCASSVIREETQYFGPGTRLLVL.